These 6 T cell receptor beta chains came from one sample sequenced in a study of molecular identifiers for immune sequencing clone quantification. TCRdb redid the calling of the PCR reads with MiXCR, one entry per CDR3 protein. The sample comprises fewer than 45,000 distinct CDR3 sequences, about 18% of which are singletons, and approximately 6.4% rests with the top ten. The sample was naive CD8+ T cells from blood, with Jurkat cell RNA spiked in. As to subset: FACS-sorted CD8+CD4-CCR7+CD45RA+ naive T cells. All receptors come from a human donor in good health. Some libraries in this study had Jurkat cell RNA spiked in.

This clonotype came up a few times. The chain links TRBV12-3 or TRBV12-4 to TRBJ2-6; TRBD1 might be the D (6 bases). Deletions cut 5 bases from V and 0 bases from J, with 20 bases between. This CDR3 has 19 amino acids. The CDR3 sequence is CASSQNPGAALSGANVLTF. CDR3 in DNA: TGTGCCAGCAGTCAAAACCCAGGGGCCGCCCTCTCTGGGGCCAACGTCCTGACTTTC.

Turning to this clonotype: Compared with germline, one end of the junction differs, possibly owing to a read error. This sequence joins TRBV7-9 and TRBJ1-1; D is ambiguous. Germline values: CDR1 SEHNR, CDR2 FQNEAQ (reference sequence). This CDR3 comprises 11 residues. The CDR3 DNA reads as TGTGCGAGCAGCTCAACAAGAGAAGCTTTCTTT. Translation: CASSSTREAFF. Together with reference TRBV7-9 and TRBJ1-1, the CDR3 gives the full variable domain: DTGVSQNPRHKITKRGQNVTFRCDPISEHNRLYWYRQTLGQGPEFLTYFQNEAQLEKSRLLSDRFSAERPKGSFSTLEIQRTEQGDSAMYLCASSSTREAFFGQGTRLTVV.

As regards this clonotype: This sequence may be a read error, since a much larger clone differs from it by one base. This sequence joins TRBV10-3 and TRBJ2-1; D is possibly TRBD2 (6 bases). This CDR3 has 15 amino acids. The V end was cut by 8 bases, the J end by 7 bases, with 21 bases between. Germline values: CDR1 ENHRY, CDR2 SYGVKD. CDR3 DNA sequence: TGTGCCATCGGCCCCCGGAGCGGGCCAATTAATGAGCAGTTCTTC. Its protein product is CAIGPRSGPINEQFF.

In its sample, this clonotype was seen a few times. The chain has TRBV12-3 or TRBV12-4 and TRBJ1-3; D call uncertain. CDR3 length equals 15 residues. V gave up 5 bases and J gave up 0 bases, with 11 bases separating them. DNA for the CDR3: TGTGCCAGCAGTCCCCGGACGGTCTCTGGAAACACCATATATTTT. This sequence encodes CASSPRTVSGNTIYF.

The chain has TRBV29-1 and TRBJ2-7, with TRBD2 identical over 8 bases. Unmatched junction bases numbered 9, after V lost 3 bases and J lost 2 bases. Per germline, CDR1 SQVTM and CDR2 ANQGSEA. The CDR3 has 15 amino acids. Here the CDR3 reads CSVEAPAGEPYEQYF. As DNA, the CDR3 is TGCAGCGTTGAGGCCCCAGCGGGAGAACCCTACGAGCAGTACTTC.

This clonotype appeared many times. This chain links TRBV12-3 or TRBV12-4 with TRBJ2-2; the D is unclear. This CDR3 is 12 amino acids long. V dropped 10 bases and J dropped 0 bases, with 6 bases sitting between them. The CDR3 here is CAIKTNTGELFF. CDR3 DNA sequence: TGTGCCATCAAGACGAACACCGGGGAGCTGTTTTTT.